This TCR beta chain was retrieved from a study of fetal regulatory T cell absence and autoimmunity. Across the whole study: IPEX patients had exocrine pancreas autoimmunity without clinical diabetes.

This clone was counted once. The antigen is unknown. General study results and limits: TRB gene family usage was broadly similar in cord blood and pancreas.

TCRdb's copy holds only in-frame clones and misses some; the assay was immunoSEQ multiplex PCR. The table includes around 100,000 clones, less than 80% detected once. Germline assignment: CDR1 MNHEY and CDR2 SMNVEV (reference sequence). CDR3 length: 16 residues. The J segment lost 3 bases and the V segment lost 4 bases, leaving 7 bases of the junction unmatched. The sequenced sample consisted of pancreas tissue. This chain uses TRBV27 with TRBJ2-3, with TRBD2 matching over 10 bases. This clonotype was obtained from a male donor with IPEX syndrome. The CDR3 protein is CASSYTLAGATDTQYF. In DNA, the CDR3 is TGTGCCAGCAGTTATACGCTAGCGGGAGCTACAGATACGCAGTATTTT.